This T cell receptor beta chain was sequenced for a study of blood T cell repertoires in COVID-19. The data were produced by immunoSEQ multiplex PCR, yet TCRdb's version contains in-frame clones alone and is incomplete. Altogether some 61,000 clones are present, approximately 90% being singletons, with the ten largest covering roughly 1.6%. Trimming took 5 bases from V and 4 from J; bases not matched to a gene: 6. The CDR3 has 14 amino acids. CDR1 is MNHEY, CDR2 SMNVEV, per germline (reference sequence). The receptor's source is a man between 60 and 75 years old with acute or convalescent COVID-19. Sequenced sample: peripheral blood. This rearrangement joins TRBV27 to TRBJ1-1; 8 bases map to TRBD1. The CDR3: CASSTGQAFTEAFF. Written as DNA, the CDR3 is TGTGCCAGCAGTACGGGACAGGCGTTCACTGAAGCTTTCTTT.